These 23 T cell receptor beta chains originate from one sample sequenced in a study of T cells in Graves' hyperthyroidism and ophthalmopathy. The investigators amplified TCR beta CDR3 regions from RNA transcripts. The TCR CDR3 was amplified in a first-round RT-PCR using the HTBI primer set. TCRdb redid the calling of the multiplex PCR reads with MiXCR, one entry per CDR3 protein. The sample has around 200,000 distinct CDR3 sequences, approximately 16% seen once. The sequencing input was blood. These receptors were taken from a man aged 40-49 years with Graves' hyperthyroidism.

This clonotype was detected only a few times. The chain links TRBV11-2 to TRBJ2-5; 9 bases map to TRBD1. J lost 5 bases, V lost 0 bases, and 1 base had no gene match. This CDR3 is built from 14 residues. Germline V lookup: CDR1 SGHAT, CDR2 FQNNGV. The CDR3 is CASSLEGQGETQYF. The CDR3 nucleotides read TGTGCCAGCAGCTTAGAAGGACAGGGGGAGACCCAGTACTTC.

At least ten counts were recorded for this clonotype. The chain joins TRBV11-2 to TRBJ2-3, with unresolved D. The V and J ends lost 3 bases and 6 bases respectively, with 7 bases between them. This CDR3 region has 12 residues. The germline gives CDR1 SGHAT, CDR2 FQNNGV. The CDR3 is CASSLTFDTQYF. In DNA form, the CDR3 reads TGTGCCAGCAGCTTGACATTTGATACGCAGTATTTT. Filled out from reference TRBV11-2 and TRBJ2-3, the complete variable domain reads EAGVAQSPRYKIIEKRQSVAFWCNPISGHATLYWYQQILGQGPKLLIQFQNNGVVDDSQLPKDRFSAERLKGVDSTLKIQPAKLEDSAVYLCASSLTFDTQYFGPGTRLTVL.

This clonotype was observed many times. This chain uses TRBV20-1 with TRBJ2-7, with D tentatively TRBD1 or TRBD2 (5 bases each). The germline V gene encodes CDR1 DFQATT and CDR2 SNEGSKA (reference sequence). Trimming took off 3 bases at V and 4 bases at J, with 13 bases between the two ends. This CDR3 contains 13 residues. The CDR3 sequence: CSARWDVGYEQYF. CDR3 sequence (DNA): TGCAGTGCTAGGTGGGACGTCGGTTACGAGCAGTACTTC.

J is TRBJ1-1 and V is TRBV6-1; TRBD1 matches 7 bases. The J segment lost 5 bases and the V segment lost 6 bases, leaving 12 bases of the junction unmatched. The germline V gene has CDR1 MNHNS and CDR2 SASEGT. This CDR3 is 15 amino acids long. The CDR3 sequence: CASRDTGETGTEAFF. The CDR3, as DNA: TGTGCCAGCAGGGATACAGGGGAAACCGGGACTGAAGCTTTCTTT.

This clonotype came up many times. This sequence joins TRBV7-3 and TRBJ2-7; D may be TRBD1 or TRBD2 (5 bases each). Trimming shortened V by 4 bases and J by 5 bases, and 18 bases separated the two germline ends. Germline assignment: CDR1 SGHTA and CDR2 FQGTGA. There are 15 residues in the CDR3. As DNA, the CDR3 is TGTGCCAGCAGCTCTACCGGGACGGCGCTGGACGAGCAGTACTTC. Protein product: CASSSTGTALDEQYF.

Only a few counts were recorded for this clonotype. The V and J genes are TRBV6-2 or TRBV6-3 and TRBJ2-1; unclear D gene. Germline loops: CDR1 MNHEY, CDR2 SVGEGT. The CDR3 is 14 residues long. Trimming took off 8 bases at V and 6 bases at J, with 17 bases between the two ends. The DNA for the CDR3 is TGTGCCAGCGCCCCACCGGCGGCGTCCAATGAGCAGTTCTTC. As protein: CASAPPAASNEQFF.

This clonotype was detected a few times. The J gene is TRBJ2-1, the V gene TRBV29-1; tentative D call: TRBD2 (7 bases). Germline assignment: CDR1 SQVTM and CDR2 ANQGSEA. The CDR3 runs to 14 residues. Trimming removed 7 bases from V and 7 bases from J, with 20 bases in between. This chain's CDR3 is CSGEGGVFSNEQFF. CDR3 in DNA: TGCAGCGGGGAGGGGGGGGTGTTTTCTAATGAGCAGTTCTTC.

J is TRBJ1-1 and V is TRBV20-1, with 10 positions matching TRBD1. Germline V gives CDR1 DFQATT, CDR2 SNEGSKA (reference sequence). The trim removed 5 bases at V and 0 bases at J, leaving 6 bases unmatched. The CDR3 runs 15 residues. As DNA, the CDR3 is TGCAGTGCTCCCCGGACAGGGGGTGTGAACACTGAAGCTTTCTTT. Translated: CSAPRTGGVNTEAFF.

This CDR3 is CATRGVGEQYF. The DNA for the CDR3 is TGTGCCACCAGGGGAGTGGGGGAGCAGTACTTC. The V gene is TRBV15, the J gene TRBJ2-7, with D maybe TRBD2 (5 bases). The CDR3 totals 11 residues. In germline, CDR1 is LNHNV, CDR2 YYDKDF (reference sequence). The ends were cut back, 6 bases at V and 7 bases at J, with 10 bases in the middle.

This clonotype was picked up many times. The chain combines TRBV18 with TRBJ2-1; 7 positions agree with TRBD1. Germline V gene sequence: CDR1 KGHSH, CDR2 LQKENI. With 3 bases clipped from V and 4 bases from J, the junction kept 3 bases outside the gene matches. CDR3 length: 14 residues. CDR3 sequence: CASSPGTEYNEQFF. The DNA of the CDR3 is TGTGCCAGCTCACCCGGGACAGAATACAATGAGCAGTTCTTC.

V usage is TRBV7-3 and J usage is TRBJ2-1, with TRBD2 identical over 13 bases. The J segment lost 9 bases and the V segment lost 5 bases, leaving 16 bases of the junction unmatched. The CDR3 extends over 18 amino acids. From germline, CDR1 is SGHTA and CDR2 FQGTGA. The CDR3 sequence is CASSPLLGTSGKMGEQFF. CDR3 nucleotide sequence: TGTGCCAGCAGCCCGCTCCTCGGGACTAGCGGGAAAATGGGTGAGCAGTTCTTC.

The chain joins TRBV15 to TRBJ1-2, with D possibly TRBD1 on 6 matching bases. Looked up from germline, CDR1 is LNHNV and CDR2 is YYDKDF (reference sequence). This CDR3 is built from 13 residues. Deletions cut 3 bases from V and 6 bases from J, with 11 bases between. CDR3 sequence (DNA): TGTGCCACCAGCAGGCAGGGGAGAGATGGCTACACCTTC. Translating gives CATSRQGRDGYTF.

At least ten counts were recorded for this clonotype. This chain joins TRBV30 and TRBJ1-1, with 8 positions matching TRBD1. Trimming at V came to 1 base and at J to 6 bases, leaving 4 bases not matched to a gene. Per the germline V gene, CDR1 is GTSNPN and CDR2 is SVGIG (reference sequence). The CDR3 has 13 amino acids. The CDR3 loop reads CAWSGTGHSEAFF. The CDR3 DNA follows: TGTGCCTGGAGTGGGACAGGGCACTCTGAAGCTTTCTTT. Looking up the rest from reference TRBV30 and TRBJ1-1 gives the full variable domain: SQTIHQWPATLVQPVGSPLSLECTVEGTSNPNLYWYRQAAGRGLQLLFYSVGIGQISSEVPQNLSASRPQDRQFILSSKKLLLSDSGFYLCAWSGTGHSEAFFGQGTRLTVV.

This clonotype was recorded many times. V and J are TRBV24-1 and TRBJ2-3; D remains unclear. This CDR3 has 12 amino acids. Germline loops: CDR1 KGHDR, CDR2 SFDVKD. V gave up 5 bases and J gave up 3 bases, with 5 bases separating them. The CDR3 DNA reads TGTGCCACCAGTGCGAGAACAGATACGCAGTATTTT. Amino acids: CATSARTDTQYF.

This clonotype was seen ten or more times. The chain combines TRBV18 with TRBJ1-5; TRBD1 is a possible D gene (6 bases). Trimming cost V 3 bases and J 2 bases, with 8 bases left between them. From germline, CDR1 is KGHSH and CDR2 LQKENI. The CDR3 has 14 residues. The CDR3: CASSPDSGNQPQHF. The CDR3, as DNA: TGTGCCAGCTCACCGGACAGTGGCAATCAGCCCCAGCATTTT.

This clonotype was observed a handful of times. The V call is TRBV6-1, the J call TRBJ2-7, with D possibly matching TRBD1 (6 bases). The V gene's germline CDR1 is MNHNS and CDR2 SASEGT. The germline V and J ends were trimmed by 3 bases and 0 bases, with 18 bases remaining between them. The length of the CDR3 is 17 residues. CDR3 residues: CASSDGPPGHPSYEQYF. The CDR3 DNA is TGTGCCAGCAGTGATGGTCCCCCGGGACACCCCTCCTACGAGCAGTACTTC.

V and J are TRBV20-1 and TRBJ1-5, with D tentatively TRBD1 (5 bases). In germline, CDR1 is DFQATT, CDR2 SNEGSKA (reference sequence). This CDR3 has 14 amino acids. The V end lost 6 bases, the J end lost 0 bases, and 12 bases lay between the germline ends. The chain's CDR3 is CSASGGDSNQPQHF. The DNA for the CDR3 is TGCAGTGCAAGCGGGGGGGATAGCAATCAGCCCCAGCATTTT.

The table lists this clonotype with a few counts. This rearrangement joins TRBV28 to TRBJ2-7; D remains unclear. The CDR3 is 12 residues long. The V gene's germline CDR1 is MDHEN and CDR2 SYDVKM. V gave up 7 bases and J gave up 0 bases, with 7 bases separating them. CDR3 DNA: TGTGCCAGCAAGGCCAGCTCCTACGAGCAGTACTTC. Its protein product is CASKASSYEQYF. The variable domain in full, completed from reference TRBV28 and TRBJ2-7, reads DVKVTQSSRYLVKRTGEKVFLECVQDMDHENMFWYRQDPGLGLRLIYFSYDVKMKEKGDIPEGYSVSREKKERFSLILESASTNQTSMYLCASKASSYEQYFGPGTRLTVT.

This clonotype occurred many times. This sequence joins TRBV7-9 and TRBJ1-1; no definite D call. Deletions cut 5 bases from V and 2 bases from J, with 9 bases between. Germline assignment: CDR1 SEHNR and CDR2 FQNEAQ (reference sequence). The length of the CDR3 is 13 residues. This CDR3 is CASSLHLNTEAFF. The CDR3 coding sequence is TGTGCCAGCAGCCTACACTTAAACACTGAAGCTTTCTTT.

This clonotype is labeled medium-sized. The V gene is TRBV5-5, the J gene TRBJ2-1; 9 positions agree with TRBD2. V lost 7 bases, J lost 0 bases, and 14 bases stayed unmatched. Germline lookup yields CDR1 SGHKS and CDR2 YYEKEE (reference sequence). This CDR3 is 18 amino acids long. CDR3 sequence: CASAIGLAGMSSYNEQFF. The CDR3 DNA sequence: TGTGCCAGCGCCATAGGTCTAGCGGGGATGAGCTCCTACAATGAGCAGTTCTTC.

This clonotype has a count of ten or more. The V call is TRBV7-3, the J call TRBJ2-7, with D tentatively TRBD2 (6 bases). Germline V gene sequence: CDR1 SGHTA, CDR2 FQGTGA. The CDR3 spans 14 residues. Trimming cost V 5 bases and J 1 base, with 12 bases left between them. CDR3 sequence reads: CASSPGTLSYEQYF. In DNA form, the CDR3 reads TGTGCCAGCAGCCCAGGGACTCTATCCTACGAGCAGTACTTC.

The table lists this clonotype with many counts. This rearrangement joins TRBV7-2 to TRBJ2-2; TRBD1 is a possible D gene (5 bases). The germline CDR1 and CDR2 sequences are SGHTA and FQGNSA. CDR3 length: 15 residues. Trimming removed 5 bases from V and 7 bases from J, with 17 bases in between. CDR3 residues: CASSPGDSQGGELFF. CDR3 DNA: TGTGCCAGCAGCCCCGGCGACAGCCAGGGCGGGGAGCTGTTTTTT. The entire variable domain, with the rest obtained from reference TRBV7-2 and TRBJ2-2, is as follows: GAGVSQSPSNKVTEKGKDVELRCDPISGHTALYWYRQSLGQGLEFLIYFQGNSAPDKSGLPSDRFSAERTGGSVSTLTIQRTQQEDSAVYLCASSPGDSQGGELFFGEGSRLTVL.

This clonotype occurred many times. V usage is TRBV7-2 and J usage is TRBJ1-1, with D possibly TRBD1 on 6 matching bases. CDR1 and CDR2 from the germline V gene are SGHTA and FQGNSA. Between the trimmed V and J ends, which lost 5 bases and 1 base, there was a span of 20 bases. This CDR3 comprises 17 residues. The CDR3 reads CASSQPGQLKGNTEAFF. The DNA of the CDR3 is TGTGCCAGCAGCCAGCCGGGACAATTAAAGGGGAACACTGAAGCTTTCTTT.